The clone carrying this T cell receptor beta chain appeared many times. Its specificity is not known. This sample was included in a study of early T cells in non-severe SARS-CoV-2 infection. TCRdb called the 5' RACE reads again in MiXCR, with one record for every CDR3 protein. This table holds 65,000 to 85,000 distinct CDR3 sequences, more than 8.5% found once. General study results and limits: VDJdb-based matching was biased toward anti-spike CD8 responses and missed private and CD4 specificities.

CDR3 length: 16 amino acids. Looked up from germline, CDR1 is MNHEY and CDR2 is SVGEGT. The V and J ends lost 5 bases and 2 bases, in that order; junction bases with no gene match: 9. The sequence was collected from an adult who was a healthcare worker with PCR-confirmed SARS-CoV-2 infection or an uninfected control (not recorded which). This sample comprised whole blood, obtained at baseline. The chain has TRBV6-2 or TRBV6-3 and TRBJ1-2; 9 nucleotides align to TRBD1. The CDR3 coding sequence is TGTGCCAGCAGTGCCCGGACAGGGGCCGAAAACTATGGCTACACCTTC. This gives the protein CASSARTGAENYGYTF.